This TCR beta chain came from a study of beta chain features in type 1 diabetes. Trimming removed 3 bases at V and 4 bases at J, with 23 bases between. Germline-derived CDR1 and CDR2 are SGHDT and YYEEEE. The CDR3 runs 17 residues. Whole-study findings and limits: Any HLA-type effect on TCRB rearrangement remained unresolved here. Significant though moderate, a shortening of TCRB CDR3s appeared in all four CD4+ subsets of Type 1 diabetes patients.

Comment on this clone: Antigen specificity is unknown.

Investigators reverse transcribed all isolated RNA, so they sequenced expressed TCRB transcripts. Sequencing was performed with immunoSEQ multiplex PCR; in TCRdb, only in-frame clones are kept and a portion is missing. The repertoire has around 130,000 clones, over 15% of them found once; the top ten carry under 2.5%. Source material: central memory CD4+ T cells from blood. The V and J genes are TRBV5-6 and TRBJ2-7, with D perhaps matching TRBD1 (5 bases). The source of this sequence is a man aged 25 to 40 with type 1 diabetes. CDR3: CASSSLTSPGRQYEQYF. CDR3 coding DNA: TGTGCCAGCAGCTCACTGACATCCCCAGGGCGGCAATACGAGCAGTACTTC. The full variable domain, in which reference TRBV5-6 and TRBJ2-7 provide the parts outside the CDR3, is DAGVTQSPTHLIKTRGQQVTLRCSPKSGHDTVSWYQQALGQGPQFIFQYYEEEERQRGNFPDRFSGHQFPNYSSELNVNALLLGDSALYLCASSSLTSPGRQYEQYFGPGTRLTVT.